A selection of T cell receptor beta chains follows, all from one sample in a study of T cell responses to AZD1222 COVID-19 vaccine. TCRdb keeps only in-frame clones here, not all; method: immunoSEQ multiplex PCR. The repertoire has 93,000 or so clones, roughly 89% of them found once; the top ten carry around 45%. The sample was peripheral blood, taken on day 0 of AZD1222 vaccination. The receptor set was obtained from an adult in good health. The CDR3 runs from the conserved cysteine through the conserved F or W. A D gene is named only where the DNA matches it firmly. Rows may omit the clone size; those that give it use once, few, many or a size class.

J gene	D gene	V gene	clone size	CDR3 DNA	CDR3 protein
TRBJ2-7	NA	TRBV4-3	once	TGCGCCAGCAGCCAAGCTTTCGTGGGCTACGAGCAGTACTTC	CASSQAFVGYEQYF
TRBJ1-3	NA	TRBV28	NA	TGTGCCAGCAGTTTAGGGAGGAACACCATATATTTT	CASSLGRNTIYF
TRBJ1-5	NA	TRBV7-2	NA	TGTGCCAGCAGCCTAGCCGAGGGGGTAAGGCAGCCCCAGCATTTT	CASSLAEGVRQPQHF
TRBJ1-3	NA	TRBV6-5	NA	TGTGCCAGCAGAATACAGGGTTCCTCTGGAAACACCATATATTTT	CASRIQGSSGNTIYF
TRBJ2-5	NA	TRBV5-1	NA	TGCGCCAGCAGCCCCTCTACAGGGCTAGGAGAGACCCAGTACTTC	CASSPSTGLGETQYF
TRBJ2-1	TRBD2	TRBV30	NA	TGTGCCTGGAGACCCGGGACTAGCGTCGGTGAGCAGTTCTTC	CAWRPGTSVGEQFF
TRBJ1-1	NA	TRBV28	NA	TGTGCCAGCAGTCCAGGCGCTATGAACACTGAAGCTTTCTTT	CASSPGAMNTEAFF
TRBJ2-7	TRBD2	TRBV10-3	NA	TGTGCCATCAGCGACCTGCCCTGGACTAGCGCTTCCTACGAGCAGTACTTC	CAISDLPWTSASYEQYF
TRBJ2-1	TRBD2	TRBV7-9	once	TGTGCCAGCAGCTCCCAGCGGGGGGGGAGCTCCTACAATGAGCAGTTCTTC	CASSSQRGGSSYNEQFF
TRBJ2-1	TRBD2	TRBV5-4	NA	TGTGCCAGCAGCTTAGGGAGCGGGACTAGCGGGAGGGCCGGGGATGAGCAGTTCTTC	CASSLGSGTSGRAGDEQFF
TRBJ2-2	TRBD1	TRBV3-1/TRBV3-2	NA	TGTGCCAGCAGGGCACAGGGGTACACCGGGGAGCTGTTTTTT	CASRAQGYTGELFF
TRBJ1-4	NA	TRBV5-1	NA	TGCGCCAGCAGCTTGGCTAGGGGTACCAATGAAAAACTGTTTTTT	CASSLARGTNEKLFF
TRBJ2-5	TRBD2	TRBV9	once	TGTGCCAGCAGCGCACTAGCGGGAGAGACCCAGTACTTC	CASSALAGETQYF
TRBJ1-2	NA	TRBV9	NA	TGTGCCAGCAGCACCCAACCGGACACCCCCTATGGCTACACCTTC	CASSTQPDTPYGYTF
TRBJ2-2	NA	TRBV19	NA	TGTGCCAGTAGTATGGGGGACACCGGGGAGCTGTTTTTT	CASSMGDTGELFF
TRBJ1-3	NA	TRBV7-2	NA	TGTGCCAGCAGCTTTTCTGGCTCTGGAAACACCATATATTTT	CASSFSGSGNTIYF
TRBJ1-6	TRBD1	TRBV5-6	NA	TGTGCCAGCAGCTACGGGGACAGTTACTTCTCCTATAATTCACCCCTCCACTTT	CASSYGDSYFSYNSPLHF
TRBJ1-5	NA	TRBV28	NA	TGTGCCAGCAGTAGGACGGCGGGGAATCAGCCCCAGCATTTT	CASSRTAGNQPQHF
TRBJ2-7	NA	TRBV7-2	few	TGTGCCAGCAGCTCCCTGGGTATCACCTACGAGCAGTACTTC	CASSSLGITYEQYF
TRBJ2-5	TRBD1	TRBV28	NA	TGTGCCAGCACCTGGACAGGGATGCAGGAGACCCAGTACTTC	CASTWTGMQETQYF
TRBJ1-2	NA	TRBV21-1	NA	TGTGCCAGCACTAATTGGGGCTGGCAGGGTGGCTATGGCTACACCTTC	CASTNWGWQGGYGYTF
TRBJ2-1	TRBD2	TRBV11-3	once	TGTGCCAGCAGCTTAGGGGGGACTAGCGGGTACAATGAGCAGTTCTTC	CASSLGGTSGYNEQFF
TRBJ2-1	NA	TRBV5-4	NA	TGTGCCAGCAGCTGGGGGTTGGGATCTACTAACAATGAGCAGTTCTTC	CASSWGLGSTNNEQFF
TRBJ2-5	NA	TRBV28	NA	TGTGCCAGCAGTTATATTGGGAACGAGGAGACCCAGTACTTC	CASSYIGNEETQYF
TRBJ1-2	NA	TRBV5-1	few	TGCGCCAGCAGCTTTGAGAGAGGGAGCTATGGCTACACCTTC	CASSFERGSYGYTF
TRBJ1-2	TRBD1	TRBV7-2	NA	TGTGCCAGCAGCTTAGCAGGGACAGGCCTCTATGGCTACACCTTC	CASSLAGTGLYGYTF
TRBJ1-2	NA	TRBV5-1	NA	TGCGCCAGCAGCCCTAAGGGGGAGATAGGGTATGGCTACACCTTC	CASSPKGEIGYGYTF
TRBJ1-1	NA	TRBV12-2	NA	TGTGCAAGTCGCTCGACTGGGCGCTCTCCTATGAACACTGAAGCTTTCTTT	CASRSTGRSPMNTEAFF
TRBJ1-5	NA	TRBV28	NA	TGTGCCAGCAGTTTGGGCGGGGGTAGCAATCAGCCCCAGCATTTT	CASSLGGGSNQPQHF
TRBJ2-2	TRBD1	TRBV12-3/TRBV12-4	NA	TGTGCCAGCAGTGCCAGGGGGTGGCGGGAGCTGTTTTTT	CASSARGWRELFF
TRBJ2-7	TRBD2	TRBV27	NA	TGTGCCAGCAGTTTAGCAGCGGGGGGACCCTACGAGCAGTACTTC	CASSLAAGGPYEQYF
TRBJ2-5	TRBD1	TRBV5-1	NA	TGCGCCAGCAGCCCAACAGGGGAAAGCCAGGAGACCCAGTACTTC	CASSPTGESQETQYF
TRBJ1-1	TRBD1	TRBV3-1/TRBV3-2	NA	TGTGCCAGCAGCCCGGGACAGGGGAGAGCTTTCTTT	CASSPGQGRAFF
TRBJ1-6	TRBD1	TRBV6-5	NA	TGTGCCAGCGGTTGGACAGGGGCTAATTCACCCCTCCACTTT	CASGWTGANSPLHF
TRBJ2-3	NA	TRBV29-1	NA	TGCAGCGTTGTGTACGCAAGGGGCTGGGGCACAGATACGCAGTATTTT	CSVVYARGWGTDTQYF
TRBJ1-2	TRBD1	TRBV6-4	NA	TGTGCCAGCAGGGAAACAGGGGGCGATGGCTACACCTTC	CASRETGGDGYTF
TRBJ1-2	NA	TRBV5-1	once	TGCGCCAGCAGCTTGGCCAAAGGAGATGGCTACACCTTC	CASSLAKGDGYTF
TRBJ1-4	NA	TRBV7-2	NA	TGTGCCAGCAGCTTCAGGCAATATGAAAAACTGTTTTTT	CASSFRQYEKLFF
TRBJ2-7	NA	TRBV7-8	NA	TGTGCCAGCAGCCAGGGCAACTCACTCGGCTACGAGCAGTACTTC	CASSQGNSLGYEQYF
TRBJ1-1	TRBD1	TRBV11-2	NA	TGTGCCAGCAGCTTAATTCAGACAGGGGCTAACACTGAAGCTTTCTTT	CASSLIQTGANTEAFF
TRBJ2-3	NA	TRBV12-3/TRBV12-4	NA	TGTGCCAGCAGTTTCGTCGTTCAGGGGACACAGTATTTT	CASSFVVQGTQYF
TRBJ2-2	TRBD1	TRBV29-1	NA	TGCAGCGTTGGGCAGGGGGTGGGGGAGCTGTTTTTT	CSVGQGVGELFF
TRBJ2-5	TRBD2	TRBV7-9	NA	TGTGCCAGCAGCCCGCTCGGGACTAGCGGGCCTCAAGAGACCCAGTACTTC	CASSPLGTSGPQETQYF
TRBJ1-1	TRBD1	TRBV5-6	NA	TGTGCCAGCCAGACAGGGGCCTTGAACACTGAAGCTTTCTTT	CASQTGALNTEAFF
TRBJ2-1	NA	TRBV27	NA	TGTGCCAGCAGTTCACACAGGGAAGGAAAGACTGAGCAGTTCTTC	CASSSHREGKTEQFF
TRBJ1-4	NA	TRBV30	few	TGTGCCTGGAGTCCGAATAGAAAACTGTTTTTT	CAWSPNRKLFF
TRBJ2-7	NA	TRBV30	NA	TGTGCCTGGAGTGCCGGAGTTGCCGCCGTGCACGAGCAGTACTTC	CAWSAGVAAVHEQYF
TRBJ1-5	NA	TRBV7-2	NA	TGTGCCAGCAGCTCCCTCAATCAGCCCCAGCATTTT	CASSSLNQPQHF
TRBJ1-1	NA	TRBV7-2	NA	TGTGCCAGCACCCCGTTGGGGGGAACAGGGAACACTGAAGCTTTCTTT	CASTPLGGTGNTEAFF
TRBJ2-7	TRBD2	TRBV7-6	NA	TGTGCCAGCAGCTTCGGGACTACTTACGAGCAGTACTTC	CASSFGTTYEQYF
TRBJ2-1	TRBD2	TRBV7-2	NA	TGTGCCAGCAGCCTAAGCCGGACTAGCGGGAGGAATGAGCAGTTCTTC	CASSLSRTSGRNEQFF
TRBJ1-5	NA	TRBV28	NA	TGTGCCAGCAGTTTATTTGGGCCGGGGACGACCCAGCCCCAGCATTTT	CASSLFGPGTTQPQHF
TRBJ1-1	NA	TRBV10-3	NA	TGTGCCATCAGAGAGAACACTGAAGCTTTCTTT	CAIRENTEAFF
TRBJ1-6	NA	TRBV19	NA	TGTGCCAGTAGTACAACAGGGAATTCACCCCTCCACTTT	CASSTTGNSPLHF
TRBJ1-2	NA	TRBV5-6	NA	TGTGCCAGCAGCTTGGAAGGTACCTATGGCTACACCTTC	CASSLEGTYGYTF
TRBJ2-3	NA	TRBV7-3	NA	TGTGCCAGCAGCCCTCAATCAGGACTACTTGATACGCAGTATTTT	CASSPQSGLLDTQYF